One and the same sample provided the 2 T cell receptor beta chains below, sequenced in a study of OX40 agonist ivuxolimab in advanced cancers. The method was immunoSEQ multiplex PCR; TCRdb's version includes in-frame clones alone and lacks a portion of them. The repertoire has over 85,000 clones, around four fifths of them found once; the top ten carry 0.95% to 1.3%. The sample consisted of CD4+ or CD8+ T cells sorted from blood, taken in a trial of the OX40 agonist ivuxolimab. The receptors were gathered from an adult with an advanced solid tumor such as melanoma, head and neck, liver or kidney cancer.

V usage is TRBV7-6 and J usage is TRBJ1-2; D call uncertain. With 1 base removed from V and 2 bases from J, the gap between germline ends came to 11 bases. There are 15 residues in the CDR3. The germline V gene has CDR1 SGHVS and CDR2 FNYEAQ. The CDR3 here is CASSLDGGSNYGYTF. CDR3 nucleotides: TGTGCCAGCAGCTTAGATGGCGGATCAAACTATGGCTACACCTTC.

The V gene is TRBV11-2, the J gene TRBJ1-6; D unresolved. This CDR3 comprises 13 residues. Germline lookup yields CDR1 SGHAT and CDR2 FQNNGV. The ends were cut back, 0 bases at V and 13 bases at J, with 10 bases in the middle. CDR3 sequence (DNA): TGTGCCAGCAGCTTAGAGAGGAGTTCGCCCCTCCACTTT. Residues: CASSLERSSPLHF.